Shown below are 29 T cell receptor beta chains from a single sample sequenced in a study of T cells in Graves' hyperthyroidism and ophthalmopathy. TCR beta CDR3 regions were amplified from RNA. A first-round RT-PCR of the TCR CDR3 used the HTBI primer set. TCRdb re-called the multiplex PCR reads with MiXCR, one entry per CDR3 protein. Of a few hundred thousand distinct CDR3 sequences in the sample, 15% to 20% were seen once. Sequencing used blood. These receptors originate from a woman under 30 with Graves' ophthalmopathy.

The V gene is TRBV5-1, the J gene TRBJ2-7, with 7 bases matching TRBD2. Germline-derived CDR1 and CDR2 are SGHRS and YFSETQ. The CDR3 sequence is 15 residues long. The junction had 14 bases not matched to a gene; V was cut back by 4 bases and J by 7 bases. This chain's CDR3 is CASSRLSRGKEEQYF. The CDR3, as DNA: TGCGCCAGCAGCCGCCTCTCGCGGGGGAAAGAAGAGCAGTACTTC.

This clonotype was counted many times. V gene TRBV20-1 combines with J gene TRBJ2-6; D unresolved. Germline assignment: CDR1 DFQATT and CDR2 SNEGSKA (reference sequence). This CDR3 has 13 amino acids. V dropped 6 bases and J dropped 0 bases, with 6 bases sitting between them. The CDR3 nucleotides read TGCAGTGCGGAAAACTCTGGGGCCAACGTCCTGACTTTC. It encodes CSAENSGANVLTF.

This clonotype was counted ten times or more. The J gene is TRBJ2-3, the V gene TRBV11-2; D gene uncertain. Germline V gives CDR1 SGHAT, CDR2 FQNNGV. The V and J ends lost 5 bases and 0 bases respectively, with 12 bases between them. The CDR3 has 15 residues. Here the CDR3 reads CASSDATRSTDTQYF. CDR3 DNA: TGTGCCAGCAGCGACGCTACGCGCAGCACAGATACGCAGTATTTT.

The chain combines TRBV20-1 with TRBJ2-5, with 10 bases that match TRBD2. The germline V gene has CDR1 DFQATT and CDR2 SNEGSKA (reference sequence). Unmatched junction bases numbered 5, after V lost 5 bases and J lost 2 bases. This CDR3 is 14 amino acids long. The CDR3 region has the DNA TGCAGTGCTCCACCGGGACTAGCGCAAGAGACCCAGTACTTC. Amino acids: CSAPPGLAQETQYF.

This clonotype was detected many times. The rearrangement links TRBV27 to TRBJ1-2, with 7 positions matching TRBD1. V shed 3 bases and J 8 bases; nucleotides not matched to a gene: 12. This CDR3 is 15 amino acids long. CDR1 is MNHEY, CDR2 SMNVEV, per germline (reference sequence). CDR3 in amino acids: CASSFLGGGEGGYTF. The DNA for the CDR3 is TGTGCCAGCAGTTTCTTGGGAGGGGGCGAGGGCGGCTACACCTTC.

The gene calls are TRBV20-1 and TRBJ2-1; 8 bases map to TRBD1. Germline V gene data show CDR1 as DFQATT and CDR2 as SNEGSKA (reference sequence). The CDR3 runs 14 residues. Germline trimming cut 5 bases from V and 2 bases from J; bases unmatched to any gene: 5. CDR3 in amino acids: CSAGGQGPYNEQFF. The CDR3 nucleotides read TGCAGTGCTGGTGGACAGGGACCCTACAATGAGCAGTTCTTC.

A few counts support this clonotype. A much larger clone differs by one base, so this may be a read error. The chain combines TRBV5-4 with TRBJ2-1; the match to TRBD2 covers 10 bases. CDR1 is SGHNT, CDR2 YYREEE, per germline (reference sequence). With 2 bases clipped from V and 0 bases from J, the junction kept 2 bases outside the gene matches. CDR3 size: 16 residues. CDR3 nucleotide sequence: TGTGCCAGCAGCTTAGGACTAGCGGTCTCCTACAATGAGCAGTTCTTC. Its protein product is CASSLGLAVSYNEQFF.

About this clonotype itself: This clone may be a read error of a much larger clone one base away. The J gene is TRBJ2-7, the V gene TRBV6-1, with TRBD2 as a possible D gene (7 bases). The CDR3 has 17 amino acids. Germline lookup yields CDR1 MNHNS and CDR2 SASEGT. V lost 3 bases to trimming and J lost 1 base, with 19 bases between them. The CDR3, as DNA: TGTGCCAGCAGTGAGGACGGGGGGCGAAACCGTTCCTACGAGCAGTACTTC. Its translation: CASSEDGGRNRSYEQYF.

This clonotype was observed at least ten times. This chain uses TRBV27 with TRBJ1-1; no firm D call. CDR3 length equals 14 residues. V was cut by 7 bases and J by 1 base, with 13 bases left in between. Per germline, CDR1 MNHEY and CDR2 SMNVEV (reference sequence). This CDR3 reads CASILMGSNTEAFF. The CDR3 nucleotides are TGTGCCAGCATTCTCATGGGCTCGAACACTGAAGCTTTCTTT.

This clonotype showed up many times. The chain's CDR3 is CASSLGGPSNEQFF. In DNA, the CDR3 is TGTGCCAGCAGCCTCGGGGGCCCCAGCAATGAGCAGTTCTTC. The chain recombines TRBV3-1 with TRBJ2-1, with D perhaps TRBD1 or TRBD2 (6 bases each). In germline, CDR1 is LGHDT, CDR2 YNNKEL (reference sequence). This CDR3 contains 14 residues. V was shortened by 4 bases and J by 6 bases, with 13 bases between the two germline ends.

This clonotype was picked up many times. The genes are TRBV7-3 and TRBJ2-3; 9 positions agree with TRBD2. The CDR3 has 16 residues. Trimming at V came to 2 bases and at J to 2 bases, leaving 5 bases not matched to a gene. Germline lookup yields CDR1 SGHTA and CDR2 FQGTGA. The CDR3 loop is CASSLYTSGSTDTQYF. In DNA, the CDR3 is TGTGCCAGCAGCTTATATACTAGCGGGTCCACAGATACGCAGTATTTT.

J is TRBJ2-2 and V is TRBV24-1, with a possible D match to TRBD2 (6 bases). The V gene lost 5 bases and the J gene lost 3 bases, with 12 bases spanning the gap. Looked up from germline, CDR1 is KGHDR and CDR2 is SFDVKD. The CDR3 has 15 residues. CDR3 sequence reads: CATSAPGVHTGELFF. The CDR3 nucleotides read TGTGCCACCAGTGCCCCGGGGGTTCACACCGGGGAGCTGTTTTTT.

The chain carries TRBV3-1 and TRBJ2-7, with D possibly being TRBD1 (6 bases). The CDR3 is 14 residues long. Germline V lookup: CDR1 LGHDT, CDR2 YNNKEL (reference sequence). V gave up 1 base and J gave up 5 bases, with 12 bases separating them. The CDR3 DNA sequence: TGTGCCAGCAGCCAAGTAACAGGGAAGGACGAGCAGTACTTC. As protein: CASSQVTGKDEQYF.

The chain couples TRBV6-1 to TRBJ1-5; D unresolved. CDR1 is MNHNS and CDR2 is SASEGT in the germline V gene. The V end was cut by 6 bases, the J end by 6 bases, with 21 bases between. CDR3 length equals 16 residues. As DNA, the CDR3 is TGTGCCAGCAGGCCCTTCGGGTCCGGCGGTACTCAGCCCCAGCATTTT. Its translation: CASRPFGSGGTQPQHF.

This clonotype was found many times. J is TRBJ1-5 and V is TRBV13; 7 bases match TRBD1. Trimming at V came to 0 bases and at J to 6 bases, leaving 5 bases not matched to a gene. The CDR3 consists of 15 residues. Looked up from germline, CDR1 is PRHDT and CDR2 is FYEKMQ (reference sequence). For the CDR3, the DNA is TGTGCCAGCAGCTTAGGCCAAGGGGGCAGTCAGCCCCAGCATTTT. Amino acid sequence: CASSLGQGGSQPQHF.

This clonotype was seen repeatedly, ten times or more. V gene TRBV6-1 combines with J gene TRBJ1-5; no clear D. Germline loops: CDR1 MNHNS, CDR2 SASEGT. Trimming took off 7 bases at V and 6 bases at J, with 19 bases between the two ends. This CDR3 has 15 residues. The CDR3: CASKLGSSEVQPQHF. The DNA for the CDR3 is TGTGCCAGCAAACTCGGGTCTAGCGAGGTTCAGCCCCAGCATTTT.

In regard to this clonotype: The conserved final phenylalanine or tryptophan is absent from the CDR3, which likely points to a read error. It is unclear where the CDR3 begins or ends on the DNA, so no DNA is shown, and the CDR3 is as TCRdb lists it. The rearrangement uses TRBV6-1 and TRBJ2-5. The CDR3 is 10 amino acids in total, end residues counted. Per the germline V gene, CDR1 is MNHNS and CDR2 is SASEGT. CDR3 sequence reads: CASSEGSIYL.

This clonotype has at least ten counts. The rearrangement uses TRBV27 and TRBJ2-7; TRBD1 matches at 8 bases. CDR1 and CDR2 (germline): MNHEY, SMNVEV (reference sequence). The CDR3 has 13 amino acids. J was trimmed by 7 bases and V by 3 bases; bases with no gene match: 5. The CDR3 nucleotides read TGTGCCAGCAGTTTCTACAGGGGGAATGAGCAGTACTTC. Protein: CASSFYRGNEQYF.

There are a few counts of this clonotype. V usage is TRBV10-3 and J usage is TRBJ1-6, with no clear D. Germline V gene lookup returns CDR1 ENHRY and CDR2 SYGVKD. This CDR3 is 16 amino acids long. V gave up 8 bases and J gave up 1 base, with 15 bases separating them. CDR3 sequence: CAIGSEKGSYNSPLHF. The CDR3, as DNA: TGTGCCATCGGGAGCGAAAAGGGATCCTATAATTCACCCCTCCACTTT.

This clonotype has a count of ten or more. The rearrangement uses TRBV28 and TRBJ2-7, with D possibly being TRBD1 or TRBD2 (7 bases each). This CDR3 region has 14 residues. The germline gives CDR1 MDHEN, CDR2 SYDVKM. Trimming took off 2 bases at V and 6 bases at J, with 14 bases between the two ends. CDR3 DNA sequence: TGTGCCAGCAGTTTAACGGGACAGCGGGGCGAGCAGTACTTC. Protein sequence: CASSLTGQRGEQYF.

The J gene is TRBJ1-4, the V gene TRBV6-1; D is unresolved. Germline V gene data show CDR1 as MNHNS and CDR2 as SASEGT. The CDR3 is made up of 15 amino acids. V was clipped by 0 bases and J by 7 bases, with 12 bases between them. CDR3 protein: CASSEAGPHSEKLFF. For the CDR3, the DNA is TGTGCCAGCAGTGAAGCCGGGCCTCATAGTGAAAAACTGTTTTTT.

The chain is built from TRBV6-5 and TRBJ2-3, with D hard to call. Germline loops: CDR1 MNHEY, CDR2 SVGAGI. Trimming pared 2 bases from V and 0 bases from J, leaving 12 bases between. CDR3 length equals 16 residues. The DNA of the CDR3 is TGTGCCAGCAGTTACAACTTACGGAGTAGCACAGATACGCAGTATTTT. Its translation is CASSYNLRSSTDTQYF.

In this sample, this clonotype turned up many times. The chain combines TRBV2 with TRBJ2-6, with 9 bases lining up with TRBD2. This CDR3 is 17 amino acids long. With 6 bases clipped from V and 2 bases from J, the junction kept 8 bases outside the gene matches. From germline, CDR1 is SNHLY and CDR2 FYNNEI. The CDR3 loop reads CASRREGFVTGANVLTF. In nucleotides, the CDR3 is TGTGCCAGCAGGCGGGAGGGCTTTGTTACTGGGGCCAACGTCCTGACTTTC.

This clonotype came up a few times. DNA of the CDR3: TGTGCCAGCAGTCTCCGTCCCGCCTACGAGCAGTACTTC. Translating gives CASSLRPAYEQYF. This chain connects TRBV27 to TRBJ2-7; D is undetermined. Germline V CDR1 and CDR2: MNHEY, SMNVEV (reference sequence). The CDR3 has 13 residues. Trimming left V 5 bases short and J 2 bases short, with 10 bases between.

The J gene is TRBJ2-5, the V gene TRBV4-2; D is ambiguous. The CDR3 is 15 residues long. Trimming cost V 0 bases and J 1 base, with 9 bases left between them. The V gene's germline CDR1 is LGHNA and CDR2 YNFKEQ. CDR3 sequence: CASSQDAELQETQYF. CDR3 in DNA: TGTGCCAGCAGCCAAGACGCGGAGCTCCAAGAGACCCAGTACTTC.

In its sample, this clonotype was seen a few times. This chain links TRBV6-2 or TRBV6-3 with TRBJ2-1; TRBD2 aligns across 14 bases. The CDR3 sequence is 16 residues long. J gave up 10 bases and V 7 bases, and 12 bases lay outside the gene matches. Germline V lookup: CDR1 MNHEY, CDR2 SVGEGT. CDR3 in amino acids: CASNQAGTSGSAEQFF. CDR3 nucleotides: TGTGCCAGCAACCAAGCCGGGACTAGCGGGAGCGCAGAGCAGTTCTTC.

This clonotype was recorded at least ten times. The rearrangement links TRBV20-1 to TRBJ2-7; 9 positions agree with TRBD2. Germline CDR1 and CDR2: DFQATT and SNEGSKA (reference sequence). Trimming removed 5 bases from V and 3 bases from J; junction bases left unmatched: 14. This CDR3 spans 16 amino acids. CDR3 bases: TGCAGTGCTCTCGACCCGACCTTTAGCGGGGGCTACGAGCAGTACTTC. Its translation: CSALDPTFSGGYEQYF.

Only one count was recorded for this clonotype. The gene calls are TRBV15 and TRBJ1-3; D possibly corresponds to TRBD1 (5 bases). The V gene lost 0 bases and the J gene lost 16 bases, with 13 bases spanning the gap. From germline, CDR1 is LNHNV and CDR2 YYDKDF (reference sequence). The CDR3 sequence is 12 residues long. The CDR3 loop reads CATSRDQGALYF. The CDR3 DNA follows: TGTGCCACCAGCAGAGATCAAGGGGCCTTGTATTTT.

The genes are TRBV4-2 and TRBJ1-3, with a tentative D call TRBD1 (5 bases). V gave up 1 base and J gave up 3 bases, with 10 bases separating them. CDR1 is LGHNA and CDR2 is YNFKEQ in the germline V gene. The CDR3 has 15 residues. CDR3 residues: CASSQGTSFGNTIYF. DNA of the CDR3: TGTGCCAGCAGCCAAGGGACAAGTTTTGGAAACACCATATATTTT.